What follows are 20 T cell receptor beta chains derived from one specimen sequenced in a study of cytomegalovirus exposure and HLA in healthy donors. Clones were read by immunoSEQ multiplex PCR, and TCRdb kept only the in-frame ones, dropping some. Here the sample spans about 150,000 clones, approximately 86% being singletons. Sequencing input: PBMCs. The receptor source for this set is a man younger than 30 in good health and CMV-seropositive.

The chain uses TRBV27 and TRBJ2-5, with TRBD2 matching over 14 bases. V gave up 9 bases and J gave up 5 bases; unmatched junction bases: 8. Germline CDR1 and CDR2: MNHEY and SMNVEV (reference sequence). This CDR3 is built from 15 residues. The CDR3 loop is CASNRLAGGVETQYF. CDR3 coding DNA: TGTGCCAGTAATAGACTAGCGGGAGGGGTGGAGACCCAGTACTTC.

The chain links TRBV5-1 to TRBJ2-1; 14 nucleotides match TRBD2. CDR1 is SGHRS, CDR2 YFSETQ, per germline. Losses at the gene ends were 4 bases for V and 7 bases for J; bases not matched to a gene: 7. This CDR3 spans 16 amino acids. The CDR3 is CASSRGLAGAKNEQFF. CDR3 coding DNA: TGCGCCAGCAGCCGGGGACTAGCGGGAGCGAAGAATGAGCAGTTCTTC. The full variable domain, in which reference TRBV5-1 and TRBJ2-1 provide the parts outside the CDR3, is KAGVTQTPRYLIKTRGQQVTLSCSPISGHRSVSWYQQTPGQGLQFLFEYFSETQRNKGNFPGRFSGRQFSNSRSEMNVSTLELGDSALYLCASSRGLAGAKNEQFFGPGTRLTVL.

Here the CDR3 reads CAWSQGTSSQETQYF. The DNA for the CDR3 is TGTGCCTGGAGTCAAGGGACTAGCAGCCAAGAGACCCAGTACTTC. The genes are TRBV30 and TRBJ2-5; TRBD2 matches at 9 bases. The germline gives CDR1 GTSNPN, CDR2 SVGIG (reference sequence). The ends lost 2 bases at V and 1 base at J; junction bases unmatched: 5. The CDR3 is 15 amino acids.

The DNA of the CDR3 is TGTGCCATCAGTGAGGCTAGCCCAGATACGCAGTATTTT. Amino acid sequence: CAISEASPDTQYF. V and J are TRBV10-3 and TRBJ2-3; tentatively, D is TRBD2 (5 bases). Looked up from germline, CDR1 is ENHRY and CDR2 is SYGVKD. Trimming took off 2 bases at V and 4 bases at J, with 7 bases between the two ends. The CDR3 totals 13 residues.

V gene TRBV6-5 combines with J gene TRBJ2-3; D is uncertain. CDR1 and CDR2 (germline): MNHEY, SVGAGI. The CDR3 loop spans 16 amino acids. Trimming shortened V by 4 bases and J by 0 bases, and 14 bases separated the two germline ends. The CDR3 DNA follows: TGTGCCAGCAGTTCCGGAGAGAGAATTAGCACAGATACGCAGTATTTT. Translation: CASSSGERISTDTQYF.

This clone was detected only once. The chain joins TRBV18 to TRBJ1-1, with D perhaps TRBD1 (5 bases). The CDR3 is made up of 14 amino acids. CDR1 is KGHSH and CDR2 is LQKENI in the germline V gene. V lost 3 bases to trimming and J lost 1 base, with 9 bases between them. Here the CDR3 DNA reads TGTGCCAGCTCACCCCGGGACTCGAACACTGAAGCTTTCTTT. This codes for CASSPRDSNTEAFF.

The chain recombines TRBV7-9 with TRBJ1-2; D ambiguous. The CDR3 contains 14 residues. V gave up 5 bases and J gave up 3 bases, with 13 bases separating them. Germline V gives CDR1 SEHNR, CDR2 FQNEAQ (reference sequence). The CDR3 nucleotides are TGTGCCAGCAGCATCCCCTATCTGGACTATGGCTACACCTTC. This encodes CASSIPYLDYGYTF.

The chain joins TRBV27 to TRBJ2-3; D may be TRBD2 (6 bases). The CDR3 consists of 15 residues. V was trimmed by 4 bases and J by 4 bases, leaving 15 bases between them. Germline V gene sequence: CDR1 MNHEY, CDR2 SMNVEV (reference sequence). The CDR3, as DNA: TGTGCCAGCAGTTGGGGGGATTGGGACTCAGATACGCAGTATTTT. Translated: CASSWGDWDSDTQYF.

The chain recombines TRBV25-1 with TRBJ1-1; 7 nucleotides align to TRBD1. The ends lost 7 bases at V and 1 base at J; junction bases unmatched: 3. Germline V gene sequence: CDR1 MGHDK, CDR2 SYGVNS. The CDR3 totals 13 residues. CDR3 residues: CASTRTGNTEAFF. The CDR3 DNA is TGTGCCAGCACCCGGACAGGGAACACTGAAGCTTTCTTT.

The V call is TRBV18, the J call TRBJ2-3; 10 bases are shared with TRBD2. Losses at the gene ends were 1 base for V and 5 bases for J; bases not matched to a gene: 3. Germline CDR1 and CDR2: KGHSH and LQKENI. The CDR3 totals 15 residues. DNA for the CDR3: TGTGCCAGCTCACCACAGGCTAGCGGGGGAGATACGCAGTATTTT. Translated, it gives CASSPQASGGDTQYF.

The CDR3 region is CASSQSLQGAVGYTF. The CDR3 nucleotides are TGCGCCAGCAGCCAAAGCCTCCAGGGGGCAGTTGGCTACACCTTC. The J gene is TRBJ1-2, the V gene TRBV4-1, with 8 bases identical to TRBD1. The CDR3 runs 15 residues. Unmatched junction bases numbered 9, after V lost 2 bases and J lost 7 bases. Germline V gene data show CDR1 as MGHRA and CDR2 as YSYEKL.

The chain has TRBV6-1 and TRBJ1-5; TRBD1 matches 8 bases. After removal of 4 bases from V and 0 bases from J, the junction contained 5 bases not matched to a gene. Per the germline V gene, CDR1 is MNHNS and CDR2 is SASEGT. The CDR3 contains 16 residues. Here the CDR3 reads CASSAQGAYSNQPQHF. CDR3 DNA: TGTGCCAGCAGTGCCCAGGGGGCATATAGCAATCAGCCCCAGCATTTT.

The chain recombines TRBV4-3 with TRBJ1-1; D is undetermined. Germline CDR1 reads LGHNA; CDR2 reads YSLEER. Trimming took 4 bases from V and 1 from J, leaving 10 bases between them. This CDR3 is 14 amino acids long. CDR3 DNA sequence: TGCGCCAGCAGCCGAGGAACGGGGAACACTGAAGCTTTCTTT. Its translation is CASSRGTGNTEAFF.

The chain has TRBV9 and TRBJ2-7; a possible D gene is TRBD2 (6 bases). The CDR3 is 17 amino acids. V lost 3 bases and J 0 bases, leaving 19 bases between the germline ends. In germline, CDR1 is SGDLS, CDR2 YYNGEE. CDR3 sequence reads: CASSEGIAVQFSYEQYF. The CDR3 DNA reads TGTGCCAGCAGCGAGGGAATAGCGGTCCAGTTCTCCTACGAGCAGTACTTC. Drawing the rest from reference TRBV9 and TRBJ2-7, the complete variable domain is DSGVTQTPKHLITATGQRVTLRCSPRSGDLSVYWYQQSLDQGLQFLIQYYNGEERAKGNILERFSAQQFPDLHSELNLSSLELGDSALYFCASSEGIAVQFSYEQYFGPGTRLTVT.

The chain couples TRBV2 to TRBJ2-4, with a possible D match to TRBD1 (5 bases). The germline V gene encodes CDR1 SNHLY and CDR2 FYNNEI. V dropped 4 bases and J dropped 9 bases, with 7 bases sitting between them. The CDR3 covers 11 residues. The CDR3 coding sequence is TGTGCCAGCAGTGGACAGAGCATTCAGTACTTC. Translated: CASSGQSIQYF. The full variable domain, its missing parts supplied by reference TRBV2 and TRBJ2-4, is EPEVTQTPSHQVTQMGQEVILRCVPISNHLYFYWYRQILGQKVEFLVSFYNNEISEKSEIFDDQFSVERPDGSNFTLKIRSTKLEDSAMYFCASSGQSIQYFGAGTRLSVL.

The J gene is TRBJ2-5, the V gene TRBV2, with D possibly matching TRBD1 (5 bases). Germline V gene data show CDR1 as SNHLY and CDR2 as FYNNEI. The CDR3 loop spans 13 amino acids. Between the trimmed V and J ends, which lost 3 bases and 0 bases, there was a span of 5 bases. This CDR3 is CASSETDQETQYF. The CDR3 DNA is TGTGCCAGCAGTGAGACAGACCAAGAGACCCAGTACTTC.

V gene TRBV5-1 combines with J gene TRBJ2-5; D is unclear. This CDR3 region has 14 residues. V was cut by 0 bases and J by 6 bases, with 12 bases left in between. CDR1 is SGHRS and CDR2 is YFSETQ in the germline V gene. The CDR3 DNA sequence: TGCGCCAGCAGCTTGGCCCTGGGCATTAAGACCCAGTACTTC. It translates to CASSLALGIKTQYF.

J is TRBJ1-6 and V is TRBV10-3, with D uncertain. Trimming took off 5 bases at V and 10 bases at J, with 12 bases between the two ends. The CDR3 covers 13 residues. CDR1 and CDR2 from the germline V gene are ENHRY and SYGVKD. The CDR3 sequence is CAISLSLTSPLHF. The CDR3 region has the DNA TGTGCCATCAGTCTATCCCTTACCTCACCCCTCCACTTT.

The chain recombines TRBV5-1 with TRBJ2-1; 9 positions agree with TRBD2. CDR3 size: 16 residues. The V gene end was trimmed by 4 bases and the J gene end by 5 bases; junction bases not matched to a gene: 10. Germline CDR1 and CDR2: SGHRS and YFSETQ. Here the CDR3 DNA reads TGCGCCAGCAGCGTCAGCGGGAGGCCCAGTCACAATGAGCAGTTCTTC. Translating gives CASSVSGRPSHNEQFF.

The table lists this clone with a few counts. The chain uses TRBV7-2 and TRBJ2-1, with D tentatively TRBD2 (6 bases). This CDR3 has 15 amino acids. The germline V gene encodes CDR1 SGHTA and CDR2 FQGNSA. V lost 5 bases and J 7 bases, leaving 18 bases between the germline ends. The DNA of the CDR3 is TGTGCCAGCAGCGATATAGCGCGGGGCGGGAATGAGCAGTTCTTC. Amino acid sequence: CASSDIARGGNEQFF.